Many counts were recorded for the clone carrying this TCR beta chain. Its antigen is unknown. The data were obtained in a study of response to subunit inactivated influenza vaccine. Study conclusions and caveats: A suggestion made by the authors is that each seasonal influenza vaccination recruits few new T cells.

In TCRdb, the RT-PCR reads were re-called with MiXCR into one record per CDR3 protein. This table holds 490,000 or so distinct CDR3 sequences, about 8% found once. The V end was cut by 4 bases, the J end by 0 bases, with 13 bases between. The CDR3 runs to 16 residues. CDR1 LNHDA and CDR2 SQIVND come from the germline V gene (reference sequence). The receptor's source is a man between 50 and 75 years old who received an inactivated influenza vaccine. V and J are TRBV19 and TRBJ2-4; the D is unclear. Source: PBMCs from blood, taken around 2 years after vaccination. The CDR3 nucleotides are TGTGCCAGTAGTAACCAGGCGCTACTAGCCAAAAACATTCAGTACTTC. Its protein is CASSNQALLAKNIQYF.